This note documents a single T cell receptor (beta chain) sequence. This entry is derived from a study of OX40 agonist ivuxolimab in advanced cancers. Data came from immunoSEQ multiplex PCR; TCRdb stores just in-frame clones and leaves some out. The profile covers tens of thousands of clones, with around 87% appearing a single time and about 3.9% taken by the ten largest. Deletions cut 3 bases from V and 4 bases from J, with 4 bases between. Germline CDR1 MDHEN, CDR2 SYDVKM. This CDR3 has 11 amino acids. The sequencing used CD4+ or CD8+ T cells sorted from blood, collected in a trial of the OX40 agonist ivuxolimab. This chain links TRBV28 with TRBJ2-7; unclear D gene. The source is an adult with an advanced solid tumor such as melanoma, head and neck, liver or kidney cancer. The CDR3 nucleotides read TGTGCCAGCAGTTTGCCGTACGAGCAGTACTTC. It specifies CASSLPYEQYF. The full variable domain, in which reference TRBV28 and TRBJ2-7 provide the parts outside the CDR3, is DVKVTQSSRYLVKRTGEKVFLECVQDMDHENMFWYRQDPGLGLRLIYFSYDVKMKEKGDIPEGYSVSREKKERFSLILESASTNQTSMYLCASSLPYEQYFGPGTRLTVT.